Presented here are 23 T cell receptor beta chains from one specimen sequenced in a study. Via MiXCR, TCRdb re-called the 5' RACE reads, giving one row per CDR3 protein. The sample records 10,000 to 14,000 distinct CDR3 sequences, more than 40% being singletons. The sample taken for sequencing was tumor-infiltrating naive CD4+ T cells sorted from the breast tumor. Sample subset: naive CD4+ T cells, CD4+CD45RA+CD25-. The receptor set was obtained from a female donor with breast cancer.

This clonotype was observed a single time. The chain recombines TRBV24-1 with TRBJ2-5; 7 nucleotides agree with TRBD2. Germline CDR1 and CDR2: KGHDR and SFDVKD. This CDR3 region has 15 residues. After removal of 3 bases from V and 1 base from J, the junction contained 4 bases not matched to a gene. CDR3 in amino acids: CATSDQRGSQETQYF. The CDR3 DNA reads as TGTGCCACCAGTGATCAGCGGGGAAGCCAAGAGACCCAGTACTTC.

The CDR3 region is CASSLRLAGGPRTDTQYF. The DNA of the CDR3 is TGTGCCAGCAGCTTAAGGCTAGCGGGAGGGCCGAGGACAGATACGCAGTATTTT. The chain joins TRBV13 to TRBJ2-3, with TRBD2 identical over 12 bases. Per the germline V gene, CDR1 is PRHDT and CDR2 is FYEKMQ (reference sequence). With 2 bases clipped from V and 3 bases from J, the junction kept 9 bases outside the gene matches. There are 18 residues in the CDR3. Together with reference TRBV13 and TRBJ2-3, the CDR3 gives the full variable domain: AAGVIQSPRHLIKEKRETATLKCYPIPRHDTVYWYQQGPGQDPQFLISFYEKMQSDKGSIPDRFSAQQFSDYHSELNMSSLELGDSALYFCASSLRLAGGPRTDTQYFGPGTRLTVL.

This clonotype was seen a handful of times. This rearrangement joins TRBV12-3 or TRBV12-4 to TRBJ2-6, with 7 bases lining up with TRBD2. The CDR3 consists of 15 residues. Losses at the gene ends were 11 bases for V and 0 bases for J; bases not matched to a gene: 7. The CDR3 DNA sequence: TGTGCCTCTCGGACTAGTCTCTCTGGGGCCAACGTCCTGACTTTC. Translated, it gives CASRTSLSGANVLTF.

The CDR3 region is CASSYSGQGHQPQHF. DNA of the CDR3: TGTGCCAGCAGTTACTCGGGCCAGGGACATCAGCCCCAGCATTTT. This sequence joins TRBV6-2 or TRBV6-3 and TRBJ1-5; the D gene is possibly TRBD1 (5 bases). The CDR3 is 15 amino acids. Germline V CDR1 and CDR2: MNHEY, SVGEGT. Trimming took 0 bases from V and 5 from J, leaving 11 bases between them.

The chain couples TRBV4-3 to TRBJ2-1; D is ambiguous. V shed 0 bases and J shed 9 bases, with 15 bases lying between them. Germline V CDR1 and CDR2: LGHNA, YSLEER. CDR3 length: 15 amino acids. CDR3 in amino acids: CASSQDFHRLSEQFF. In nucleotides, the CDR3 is TGCGCCAGCAGCCAAGATTTCCATAGGTTGAGTGAGCAGTTCTTC.

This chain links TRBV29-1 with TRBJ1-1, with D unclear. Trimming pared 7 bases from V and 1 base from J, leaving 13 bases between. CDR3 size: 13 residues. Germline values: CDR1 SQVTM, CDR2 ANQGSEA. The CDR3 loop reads CSATFTENTEAFF. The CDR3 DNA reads TGCAGCGCTACATTTACAGAGAACACTGAAGCTTTCTTT. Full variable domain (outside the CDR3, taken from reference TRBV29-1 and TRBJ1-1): SAVISQKPSRDICQRGTSLTIQCQVDSQVTMMFWYRQQPGQSLTLIATANQGSEATYESGFVIDKFPISRPNLTFSTLTVSNMSPEDSSIYLCSATFTENTEAFFGQGTRLTVV.

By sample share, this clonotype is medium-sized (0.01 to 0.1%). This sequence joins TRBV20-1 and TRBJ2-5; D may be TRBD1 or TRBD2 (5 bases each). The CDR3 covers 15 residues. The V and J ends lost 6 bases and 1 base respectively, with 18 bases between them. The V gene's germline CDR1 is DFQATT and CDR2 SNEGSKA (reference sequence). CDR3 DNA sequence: TGCAGTGCCAGGGACCGTTCTAAATCCCAAGAGACCCAGTACTTC. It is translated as CSARDRSKSQETQYF.

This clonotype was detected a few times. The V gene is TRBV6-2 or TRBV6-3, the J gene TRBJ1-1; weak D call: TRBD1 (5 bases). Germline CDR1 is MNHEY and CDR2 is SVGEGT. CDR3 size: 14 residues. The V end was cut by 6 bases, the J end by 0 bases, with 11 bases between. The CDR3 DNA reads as TGTGCCAGCAGACTGACAGCAATGAACACTGAAGCTTTCTTT. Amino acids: CASRLTAMNTEAFF.

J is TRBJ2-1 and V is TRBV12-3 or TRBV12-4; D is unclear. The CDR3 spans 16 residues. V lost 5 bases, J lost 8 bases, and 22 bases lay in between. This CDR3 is CASSTKRPRLGYEQFF. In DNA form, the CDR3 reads TGTGCCAGCAGTACAAAACGCCCTAGGCTTGGATATGAGCAGTTCTTC.

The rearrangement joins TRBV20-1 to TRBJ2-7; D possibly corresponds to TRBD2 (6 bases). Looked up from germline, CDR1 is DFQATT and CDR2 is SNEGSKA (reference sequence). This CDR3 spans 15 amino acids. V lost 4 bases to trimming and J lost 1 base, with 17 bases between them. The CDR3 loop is CSANRVGGSSYEQYF. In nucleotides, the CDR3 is TGCAGTGCTAACCGAGTGGGGGGTTCGTCCTACGAGCAGTACTTC.

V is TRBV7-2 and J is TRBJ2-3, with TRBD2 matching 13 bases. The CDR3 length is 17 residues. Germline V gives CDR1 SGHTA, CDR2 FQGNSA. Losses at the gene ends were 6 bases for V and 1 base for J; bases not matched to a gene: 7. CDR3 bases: TGTGCCAGCAGACGGACTAGCGGGAGTGGGGGCACAGATACGCAGTATTTT. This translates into CASRRTSGSGGTDTQYF. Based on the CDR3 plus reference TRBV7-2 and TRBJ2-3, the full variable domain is GAGVSQSPSNKVTEKGKDVELRCDPISGHTALYWYRQSLGQGLEFLIYFQGNSAPDKSGLPSDRFSAERTGGSVSTLTIQRTQQEDSAVYLCASRRTSGSGGTDTQYFGPGTRLTVL.

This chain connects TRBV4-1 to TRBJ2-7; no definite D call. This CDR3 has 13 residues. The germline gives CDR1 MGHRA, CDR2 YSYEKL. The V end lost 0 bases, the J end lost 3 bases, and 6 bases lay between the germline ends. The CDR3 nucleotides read TGCGCCAGCAGCCAAGAAGCCAGCTACGAGCAGTACTTC. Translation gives CASSQEASYEQYF.

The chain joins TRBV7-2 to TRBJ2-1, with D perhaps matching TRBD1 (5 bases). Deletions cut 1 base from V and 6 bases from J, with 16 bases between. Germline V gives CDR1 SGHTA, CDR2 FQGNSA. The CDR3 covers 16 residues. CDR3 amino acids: CASSLDRGLVSNEQFF. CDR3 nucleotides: TGTGCCAGCAGCTTAGATAGGGGCCTGGTCAGCAATGAGCAGTTCTTC.

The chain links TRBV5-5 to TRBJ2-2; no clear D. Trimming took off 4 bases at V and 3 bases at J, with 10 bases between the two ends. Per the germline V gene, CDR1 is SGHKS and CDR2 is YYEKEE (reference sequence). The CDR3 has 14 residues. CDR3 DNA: TGTGCCAGCAGCCACCCCCCGGACACCGGGGAGCTGTTTTTT. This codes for CASSHPPDTGELFF.

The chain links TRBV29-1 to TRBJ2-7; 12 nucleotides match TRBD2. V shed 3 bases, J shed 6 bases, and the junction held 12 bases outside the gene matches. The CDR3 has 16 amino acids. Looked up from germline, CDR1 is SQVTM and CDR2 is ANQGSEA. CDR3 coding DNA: TGCAGCGTTGATCCCGGACTAGCGGGACCCTACGGCGAGCAGTACGTC. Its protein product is CSVDPGLAGPYGEQYV.

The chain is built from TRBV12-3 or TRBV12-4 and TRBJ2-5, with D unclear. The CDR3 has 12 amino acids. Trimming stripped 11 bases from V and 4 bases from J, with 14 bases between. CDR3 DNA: TGTGCCTGTGGATTCACCCCAGAGACCCAGTACTTC. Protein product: CACGFTPETQYF.

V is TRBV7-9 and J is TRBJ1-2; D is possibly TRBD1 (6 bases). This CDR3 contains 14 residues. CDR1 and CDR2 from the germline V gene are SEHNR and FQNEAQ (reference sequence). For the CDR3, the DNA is TGTGCTAGTTCTGGCACAGGGTTCGGCTATGGCTACACCTTC. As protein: CASSGTGFGYGYTF. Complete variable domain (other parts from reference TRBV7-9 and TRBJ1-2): DTGVSQNPRHKITKRGQNVTFRCDPISEHNRLYWYRQTLGQGPEFLTYFQNEAQLEKSRLLSDRFSAERPKGSFSTLEIQRTEQGDSAMYLCASSGTGFGYGYTFGSGTRLTVV.

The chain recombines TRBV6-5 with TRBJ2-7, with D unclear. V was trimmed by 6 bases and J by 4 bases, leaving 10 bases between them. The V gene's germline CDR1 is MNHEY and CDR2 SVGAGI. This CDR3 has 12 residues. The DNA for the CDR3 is TGTGCCAGCAGGTCGGATATTTACGAGCAGTACTTC. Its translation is CASRSDIYEQYF.

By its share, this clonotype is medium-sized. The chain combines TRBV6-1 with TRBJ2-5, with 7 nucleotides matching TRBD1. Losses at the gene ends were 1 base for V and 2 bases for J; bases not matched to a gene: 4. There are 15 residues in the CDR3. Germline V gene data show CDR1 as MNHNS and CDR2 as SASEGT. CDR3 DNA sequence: TGTGCCAGCAGTGAAGGGGGGACAGTTCAAGAGACCCAGTACTTC. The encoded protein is CASSEGGTVQETQYF.

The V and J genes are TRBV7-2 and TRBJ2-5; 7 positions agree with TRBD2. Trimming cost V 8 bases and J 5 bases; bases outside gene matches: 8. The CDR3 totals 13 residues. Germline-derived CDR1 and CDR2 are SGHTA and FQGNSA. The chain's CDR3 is CASGRTRTETQYF. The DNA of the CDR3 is TGTGCCAGCGGTCGGACTAGGACGGAGACCCAGTACTTC.

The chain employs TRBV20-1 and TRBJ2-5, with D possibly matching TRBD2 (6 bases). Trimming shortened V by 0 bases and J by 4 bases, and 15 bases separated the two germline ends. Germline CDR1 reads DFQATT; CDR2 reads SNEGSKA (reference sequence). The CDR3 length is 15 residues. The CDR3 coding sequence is TGCAGTGCTAGAGATCCGCGGGAAGTGGGAGAGACCCAGTACTTC. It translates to CSARDPREVGETQYF.

CDR3 coding DNA: TGCGCCAGCAGCTTGCTCTCGGGGGGGACTGAAGCTTTCTTT. The encoded protein is CASSLLSGGTEAFF. V usage is TRBV5-1 and J usage is TRBJ1-1; D perhaps matches TRBD1 (5 bases). This CDR3 comprises 14 residues. V was pared by 1 base and J by 5 bases, with 12 bases between. From germline, CDR1 is SGHRS and CDR2 YFSETQ.

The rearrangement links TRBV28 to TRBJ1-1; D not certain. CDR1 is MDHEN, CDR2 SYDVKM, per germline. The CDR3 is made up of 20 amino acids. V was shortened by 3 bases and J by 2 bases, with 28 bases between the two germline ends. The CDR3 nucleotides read TGTGCCAGCAGTTTTTTGCGTCTTCGGGGTTTGCGACTAGGAAACACTGAAGCTTTCTTT. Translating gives CASSFLRLRGLRLGNTEAFF.